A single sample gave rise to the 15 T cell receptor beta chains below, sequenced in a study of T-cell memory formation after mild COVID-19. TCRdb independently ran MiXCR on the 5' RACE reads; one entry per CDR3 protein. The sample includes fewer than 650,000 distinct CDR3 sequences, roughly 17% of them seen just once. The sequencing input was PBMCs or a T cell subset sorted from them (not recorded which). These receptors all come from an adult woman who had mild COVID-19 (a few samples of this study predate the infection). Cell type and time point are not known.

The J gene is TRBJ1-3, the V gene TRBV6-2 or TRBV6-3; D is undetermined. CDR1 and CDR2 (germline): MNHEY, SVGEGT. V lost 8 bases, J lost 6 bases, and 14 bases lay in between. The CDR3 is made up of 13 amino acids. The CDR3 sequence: CASARLAANTIYF. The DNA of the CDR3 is TGTGCCAGCGCCCGGTTGGCGGCAAACACCATATATTTT.

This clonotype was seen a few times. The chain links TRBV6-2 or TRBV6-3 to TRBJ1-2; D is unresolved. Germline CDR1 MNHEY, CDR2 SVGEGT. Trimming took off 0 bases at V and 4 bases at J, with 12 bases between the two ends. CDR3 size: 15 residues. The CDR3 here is CASSYSEESGYGYTF. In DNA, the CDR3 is TGTGCCAGCAGTTACTCGGAGGAGTCGGGCTATGGCTACACCTTC.

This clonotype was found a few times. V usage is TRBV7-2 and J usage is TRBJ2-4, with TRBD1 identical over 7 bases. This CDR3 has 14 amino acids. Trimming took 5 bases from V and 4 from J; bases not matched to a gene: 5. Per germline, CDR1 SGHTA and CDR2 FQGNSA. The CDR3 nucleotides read TGTGCCAGCAGCGCCTACAGGGGAAAAAACATTCAGTACTTC. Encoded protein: CASSAYRGKNIQYF.

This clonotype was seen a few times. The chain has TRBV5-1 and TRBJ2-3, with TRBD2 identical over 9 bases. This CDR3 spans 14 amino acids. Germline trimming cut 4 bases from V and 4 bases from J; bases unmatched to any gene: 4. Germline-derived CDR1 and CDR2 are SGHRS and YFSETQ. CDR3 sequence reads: CASSVPSGADTQYF. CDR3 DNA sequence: TGCGCCAGCAGCGTGCCTAGCGGGGCAGATACGCAGTATTTT.

CDR3 loop: CASSYLRGDYGYTF. The DNA of the CDR3 is TGTGCCAGCAGCTATCTCCGGGGTGACTATGGCTACACCTTC. The chain links TRBV7-9 to TRBJ1-2; D uncertain. The germline CDR1 and CDR2 sequences are SEHNR and FQNEAQ (reference sequence). CDR3 length: 14 amino acids. V lost 4 bases and J 3 bases, leaving 12 bases between the germline ends.

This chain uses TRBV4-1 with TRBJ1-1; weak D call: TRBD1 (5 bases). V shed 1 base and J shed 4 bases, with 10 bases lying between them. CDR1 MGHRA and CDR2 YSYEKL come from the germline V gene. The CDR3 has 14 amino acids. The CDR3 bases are TGCGCCAGCAGCCAAGCAGGGATGGGCACTGAAGCTTTCTTT. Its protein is CASSQAGMGTEAFF.

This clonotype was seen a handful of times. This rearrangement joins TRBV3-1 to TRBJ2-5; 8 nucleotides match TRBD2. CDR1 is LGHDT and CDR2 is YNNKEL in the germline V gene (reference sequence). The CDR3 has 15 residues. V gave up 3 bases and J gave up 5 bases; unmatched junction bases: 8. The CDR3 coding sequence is TGTGCCAGCAGCCAGGGGACTAGTGGGAAGGAGACCCAGTACTTC. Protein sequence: CASSQGTSGKETQYF.

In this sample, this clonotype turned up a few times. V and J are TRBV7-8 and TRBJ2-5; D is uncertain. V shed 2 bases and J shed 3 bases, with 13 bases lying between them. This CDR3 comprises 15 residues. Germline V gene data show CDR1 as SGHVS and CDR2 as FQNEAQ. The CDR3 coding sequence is TGTGCCAGCAGCTTACCTCGTGGAATAAAAGAGACCCAGTACTTC. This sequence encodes CASSLPRGIKETQYF.

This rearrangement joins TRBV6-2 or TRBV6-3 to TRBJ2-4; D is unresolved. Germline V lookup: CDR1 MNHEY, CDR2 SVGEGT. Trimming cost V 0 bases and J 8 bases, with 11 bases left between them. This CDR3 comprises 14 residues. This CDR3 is CASSYSKAPYIQYF. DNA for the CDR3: TGTGCCAGCAGTTACTCGAAAGCTCCGTACATTCAGTACTTC.

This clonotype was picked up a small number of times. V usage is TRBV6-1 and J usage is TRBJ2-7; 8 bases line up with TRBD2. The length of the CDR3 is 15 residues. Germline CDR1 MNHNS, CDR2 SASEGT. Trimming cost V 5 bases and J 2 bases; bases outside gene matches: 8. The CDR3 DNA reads TGTGCCAGCAGTACTAGGGCGGGAGGCCCCTACGAGCAGTACTTC. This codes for CASSTRAGGPYEQYF.

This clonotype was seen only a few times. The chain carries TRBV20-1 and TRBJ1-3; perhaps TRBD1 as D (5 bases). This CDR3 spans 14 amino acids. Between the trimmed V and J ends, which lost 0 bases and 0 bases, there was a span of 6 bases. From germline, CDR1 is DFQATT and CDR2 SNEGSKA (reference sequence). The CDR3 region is CSARDRDSGNTIYF. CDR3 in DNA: TGCAGTGCTAGAGACAGGGACTCTGGAAACACCATATATTTT.

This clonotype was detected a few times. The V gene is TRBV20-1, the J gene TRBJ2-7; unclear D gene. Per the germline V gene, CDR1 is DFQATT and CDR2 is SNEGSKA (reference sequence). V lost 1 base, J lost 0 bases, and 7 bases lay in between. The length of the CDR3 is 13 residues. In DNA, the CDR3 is TGCAGTGCTAGAGGAGAGAGCTCCTACGAGCAGTACTTC. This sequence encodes CSARGESSYEQYF.

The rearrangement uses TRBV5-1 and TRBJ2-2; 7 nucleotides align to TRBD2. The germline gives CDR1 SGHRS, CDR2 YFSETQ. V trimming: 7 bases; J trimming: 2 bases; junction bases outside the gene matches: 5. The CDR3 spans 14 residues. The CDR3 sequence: CASAPGGNTGELFF. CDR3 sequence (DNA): TGCGCCAGCGCCCCGGGGGGAAACACCGGGGAGCTGTTTTTT.

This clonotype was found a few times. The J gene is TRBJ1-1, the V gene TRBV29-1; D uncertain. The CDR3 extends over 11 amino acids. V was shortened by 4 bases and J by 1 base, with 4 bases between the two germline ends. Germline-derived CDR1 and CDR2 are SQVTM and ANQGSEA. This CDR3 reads CSVVRNTEAFF. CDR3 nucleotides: TGCAGCGTTGTCCGGAACACTGAAGCTTTCTTT.

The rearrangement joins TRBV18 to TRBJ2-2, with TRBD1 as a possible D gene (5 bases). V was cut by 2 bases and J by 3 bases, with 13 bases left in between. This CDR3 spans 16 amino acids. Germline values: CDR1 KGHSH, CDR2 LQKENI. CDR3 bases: TGTGCCAGCTCACCAAGGCGTCAGGGCCACACCGGGGAGCTGTTTTTT. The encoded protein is CASSPRRQGHTGELFF.